Shown below are 6 T cell receptor beta chains from a single sample sequenced in a study of cytomegalovirus exposure and HLA in healthy donors. A multiplex PCR was run with 60 Vbeta primers and 13 Jbeta primers. Using immunoSEQ multiplex PCR, the repertoire was profiled, and TCRdb retains in-frame clones only, with some absent. The table lists tens of thousands of clones, roughly 80% of them singletons. The sequenced material came from PBMCs. The receptors were sampled from a man aged 30 to 39 in good health and CMV-seronegative.

V is TRBV27 and J is TRBJ2-7; maybe TRBD1 (5 bases). V gave up 5 bases and J gave up 4 bases, with 18 bases separating them. CDR3 size: 15 residues. The germline gives CDR1 MNHEY, CDR2 SMNVEV (reference sequence). The CDR3: CASSIEQVGIYEQYF. CDR3 nucleotide sequence: TGTGCCAGCAGTATAGAACAGGTGGGGATATACGAGCAGTACTTC.

This sequence joins TRBV6-6 and TRBJ1-6; the D is unclear. The germline V and J ends were trimmed by 10 bases and 5 bases, with 15 bases remaining between them. The CDR3 spans 14 residues. The germline V gene encodes CDR1 MNHNY and CDR2 SVGAGI (reference sequence). CDR3 coding DNA: TGTGCCACCGCAGGAGGCAACGATAATTCACCCCTCCACTTT. Protein sequence: CATAGGNDNSPLHF.

The chain joins TRBV5-6 to TRBJ2-5, with 8 bases identical to TRBD2. The trim removed 5 bases at V and 5 bases at J, leaving 8 bases unmatched. The germline V gene has CDR1 SGHDT and CDR2 YYEEEE. The CDR3 has 14 amino acids. The chain's CDR3 is CASRSHGGGETQYF. Written as DNA, the CDR3 is TGTGCCAGCAGGTCCCACGGGGGGGGCGAGACCCAGTACTTC. Full variable domain (remainder filled in from reference TRBV5-6 and TRBJ2-5): DAGVTQSPTHLIKTRGQQVTLRCSPKSGHDTVSWYQQALGQGPQFIFQYYEEEERQRGNFPDRFSGHQFPNYSSELNVNALLLGDSALYLCASRSHGGGETQYFGPGTRLLVL.

The rearrangement uses TRBV7-9 and TRBJ1-1; unclear D gene. The ends were cut back, 2 bases at V and 1 base at J, with 5 bases in the middle. CDR1 and CDR2 from the germline V gene are SEHNR and FQNEAQ (reference sequence). This CDR3 contains 13 residues. The CDR3 DNA sequence: TGTGCCAGCAGCTTATACGGGAACACTGAAGCTTTCTTT. Its protein product is CASSLYGNTEAFF. The full variable domain, its missing parts supplied by reference TRBV7-9 and TRBJ1-1, is DTGVSQNPRHKITKRGQNVTFRCDPISEHNRLYWYRQTLGQGPEFLTYFQNEAQLEKSRLLSDRFSAERPKGSFSTLEIQRTEQGDSAMYLCASSLYGNTEAFFGQGTRLTVV.

The genes are TRBV6-5 and TRBJ1-5, with D unresolved. The CDR3 has 15 amino acids. CDR1 and CDR2 (germline): MNHEY, SVGAGI. V shed 5 bases and J shed 0 bases, with 11 bases lying between them. The CDR3 nucleotides are TGTGCCAGCAGTCCCACTCTGAGTAGCAATCAGCCCCAGCATTTT. Translation gives CASSPTLSSNQPQHF.

The chain links TRBV6-5 to TRBJ1-3; a weak D match, TRBD1 (6 bases). Trimming removed 6 bases from V and 2 bases from J, with 11 bases in between. Looked up from germline, CDR1 is MNHEY and CDR2 is SVGAGI. This CDR3 comprises 14 residues. This chain's CDR3 is CASRKGGAGNTIYF. DNA of the CDR3: TGTGCCAGCAGGAAGGGGGGGGCTGGAAACACCATATATTTT.